This TCR beta chain originates from a study of blood T cell repertoires in COVID-19. Study context: From the United States, Italy and Spain came samples of acute and convalescent COVID-19. In each case, the material was cDNA or gDNA derived from T cells, B-cell-depleted T cells, or PBMCs.

The authors' processing: Reference gene primer amplification gave nucleated cell count estimates. The data were produced by immunoSEQ multiplex PCR, yet TCRdb's version contains in-frame clones alone and is incomplete. V and J calls and clone size come straight from that table; D and trimming were deduced from the DNA. The table shows around 18,000 clones, with roughly 88% occurring only once. The CDR3 spans 13 residues. Germline assignment: CDR1 LNHDA and CDR2 SQIVND (reference sequence). The germline V and J ends were trimmed by 4 bases and 6 bases, with 12 bases remaining between them. The receptor was isolated from a human donor in a cohort sampled during active COVID-19. This chain links TRBV19 with TRBJ1-2; possibly TRBD1 for D (6 bases). The sequencing sample was made of peripheral blood. The CDR3 DNA sequence: TGTGCCAGTAGTAGGGGGCGAGAAGATGGCTACACCTTC. Residues: CASSRGREDGYTF.